This T cell receptor beta chain was captured by sequencing in a study of OX40 agonist ivuxolimab in advanced cancers. The wider study: Hepatocellular carcinoma, melanoma, renal cell or head and neck cancer occurred in dose-escalation patients. A mean age of 60 years, range about 20 to 79, was recorded, and approximately 85% were male.

V was pared by 8 bases and J by 4 bases, with 9 bases between. Germline lookup yields CDR1 MNHEY and CDR2 SVGAGI. The CDR3 covers 11 residues. The method was immunoSEQ multiplex PCR; TCRdb's version includes in-frame clones alone and lacks a portion of them. The sample yields fewer than 40,000 clones, roughly 80% seen once. The sample consisted of CD4+ or CD8+ T cells sorted from blood, taken in a trial of the OX40 agonist ivuxolimab. The rearrangement uses TRBV6-5 and TRBJ2-7; no definite D call. This TCR was recovered from an adult with an advanced solid tumor such as melanoma, head and neck, liver or kidney cancer. The CDR3 spells CASEAKYEQYF. In nucleotides, the CDR3 is TGTGCCAGCGAGGCTAAATACGAGCAGTACTTC.